The rows below give T cell receptor beta chains drawn from one sample of a study of blood T cell repertoires in COVID-19. TCRdb's table, derived via immunoSEQ multiplex PCR, lists solely in-frame clones and lacks some. The sample lists some 170,000 clones; around 84% were seen once. The sample taken for sequencing was peripheral blood. All receptors come from a woman aged 80 or older with acute or convalescent COVID-19. Both conserved end residues are part of each CDR3. Fields, in order: V gene, clone size, D gene, J gene, CDR3 DNA, CDR3 protein. The D gene is left open where the match is weak. Not every row has a clone size; where given, it reads once, few, many or a size class.

TRBV5-1,.,TRBD2,TRBJ2-2,TGCGCCAGCAGCTCGACTAGCGGGCCCCTCGGGGAGCTGTTTTTT,CASSSTSGPLGELFF
TRBV28,.,.,TRBJ2-7,TGTGCCAGCAGTTTACTTGGAGTCGAGCAGTACTTC,CASSLLGVEQYF
TRBV6-5,few,.,TRBJ2-3,TGTGCCAGCACCCAGCGGTTTAGCACAGATACGCAGTATTTT,CASTQRFSTDTQYF
TRBV5-6,.,TRBD1,TRBJ1-2,TGTGCCAGCAGCCTTGGAGTGGGGACAGGGACCTCTGGCTACACCTTC,CASSLGVGTGTSGYTF
TRBV7-9,.,.,TRBJ1-1,TGTGCCAGCAGCGGTATTACAGGTCCGAACACTGAAGCTTTCTTT,CASSGITGPNTEAFF
TRBV7-9,.,TRBD1,TRBJ1-1,TGTGCCAGCAGCTTATCGGGACAGGGTGCTGAAGCTTTCTTT,CASSLSGQGAEAFF
TRBV7-2,.,.,TRBJ2-5,TGTGCCAGCAGCCTACAGTTTGATGAGACCCAGTACTTC,CASSLQFDETQYF
TRBV2,once,.,TRBJ1-3,TGTGCCAGCTCACCACCGGGGATCTCTGGAAACACCATATATTTT,CASSPPGISGNTIYF
TRBV12-3/TRBV12-4,.,TRBD1,TRBJ1-2,TGTGCCAGCAGTGGGACAGGTAGCGGTGGCTACACCTTC,CASSGTGSGGYTF
TRBV28,.,.,TRBJ1-5,TGTGCCAGCGAGGGGGATAGCAATCAGCCCCAGCATTTT,CASEGDSNQPQHF
TRBV6-5,.,TRBD1,TRBJ1-5,TGTGCCAGCAGTTACTCGAGGGGGCATCAGCCCCAGCATTTT,CASSYSRGHQPQHF
TRBV6-1,.,TRBD1,TRBJ1-6,TGTGCCAGCAGTGAAATAACAGGGGCGCCCAATTCACCCCTCCACTTT,CASSEITGAPNSPLHF
TRBV10-1,.,.,TRBJ2-7,TGCGCCAGCAGTGAGAGTAACAGCTACGAGCAGTACTTC,CASSESNSYEQYF
TRBV9,.,.,TRBJ2-5,TGTGCCAGCAGCGTAGGGGGGAGGCACCAAGAGACCCAGTACTTC,CASSVGGRHQETQYF
TRBV5-4,.,.,TRBJ1-4,TGTGCCAGCAGCTTGGGAAGGAGTGATAGTGAAAAACTGTTTTTT,CASSLGRSDSEKLFF
TRBV19,.,.,TRBJ1-1,TGTGCCAGTAGTATAGATCCGGGAGAAACTGAAGCTTTCTTT,CASSIDPGETEAFF
TRBV29-1,.,TRBD1,TRBJ2-7,TGCAGCGTTGGCGGGACAGGGTGGCGCGAGCAGTACTTC,CSVGGTGWREQYF
TRBV20-1,once,.,TRBJ1-2,TGCAGTGCCAGTACGACGGAGCGCTATGGCTACACCTTC,CSASTTERYGYTF
TRBV5-4,.,TRBD1,TRBJ2-1,TGTGCCAGCAGCTCAGACAGGGGCAGATACAATGAGCAGTTCTTC,CASSSDRGRYNEQFF
TRBV7-8,once,.,TRBJ2-5,TGTGCCAGCAGCTTCTACGGGGAAGAGACCCAGTACTTC,CASSFYGEETQYF
TRBV6-2/TRBV6-3,.,TRBD1,TRBJ2-7,TGTGCCAGCAGTTATACTAAACCGGGACAGTCCTACGAGCAGTACTTC,CASSYTKPGQSYEQYF
TRBV6-1,.,.,TRBJ1-2,TGTGCCAGCAGTGATACGGGCAGGGTGAACTATGGCTACACCTTC,CASSDTGRVNYGYTF
TRBV5-8,.,TRBD2,TRBJ2-1,TGTGCCAGCAGAAACCGGGGACTAGAGCAGTTCTTC,CASRNRGLEQFF
TRBV7-9,.,TRBD1,TRBJ2-1,TGTGCCAGCAGCTTCCGGGACAGCGAGCAGTTCTTC,CASSFRDSEQFF
TRBV7-6,.,TRBD2,TRBJ2-7,TGTGCCAGCAGTCAACCGGGACTAGCGGGACGGTACGAGCAGTACTTC,CASSQPGLAGRYEQYF
TRBV2,.,.,TRBJ2-7,TGTGCCAGCTCGGAGGGCCCTCGGAACGAGCAGTACTTC,CASSEGPRNEQYF
TRBV11-2,.,TRBD1,TRBJ1-2,TGTGCCAGCAGCTCCGCCTTCCAGGGGGGCTATGGCTACACCTTC,CASSSAFQGGYGYTF
TRBV7-9,once,TRBD1,TRBJ1-2,TGTGCCAGCAGCGACCCGGACAGGGGCGACTATGGCTACACCTTC,CASSDPDRGDYGYTF
TRBV6-5,.,.,TRBJ1-3,TGTGCCAGCAGTAGGGGCACAGCCTCTGGAAACACCATATATTTT,CASSRGTASGNTIYF
TRBV28,few,.,TRBJ2-7,TGTGCCAGCAGACAACCAGGGCTCCTGTACGAGCAGTACTTC,CASRQPGLLYEQYF
TRBV5-4,.,.,TRBJ1-1,TGTGCCAGCAGCTCCAAGTTACAGGGCGATGGCGCTGAAGCTTTCTTT,CASSSKLQGDGAEAFF
TRBV4-2,.,TRBD1,TRBJ2-1,TGTGCCAGCAGCCGGGACAGGGGGAACAATGAGCAGTTCTTC,CASSRDRGNNEQFF
TRBV19,.,TRBD2,TRBJ2-7,TGTGCCAGTAGTACGATCCTAGCGGGAGGTCGCTACGAGCAGTACTTC,CASSTILAGGRYEQYF
TRBV18,.,.,TRBJ1-3,TGTGCCAGCTCACCATCGATACAGAGCTCTGGAAACACCATATATTTT,CASSPSIQSSGNTIYF
TRBV7-9,.,.,TRBJ2-7,TGTGCCAGCAGCTTAGACACTCGGGGCTACGAGCAGTACTTC,CASSLDTRGYEQYF
TRBV20-1,.,.,TRBJ1-2,TGCAGTGCTAGTCCGGGGATAGGCGGCTACACCTTC,CSASPGIGGYTF
TRBV19,.,.,TRBJ1-2,TGTGCCAGTACGCGGCAGAACTATGGCTACACCTTC,CASTRQNYGYTF
TRBV11-2,.,.,TRBJ2-3,TGTGCCAGCAGTGCGGGGACAGATACGCAGTATTTT,CASSAGTDTQYF
TRBV5-5,.,.,TRBJ1-2,TGTGCCAGCAGCTTGGTGGGAGAAAAAAACTATGGCTACACCTTC,CASSLVGEKNYGYTF
TRBV5-1,.,.,TRBJ1-4,TGCGCCAGCAGCTTGTCGGGAGGGGAATATGAAAAACTGTTTTTT,CASSLSGGEYEKLFF
TRBV7-2,.,TRBD1,TRBJ2-1,TGTGCCAGCAGCTTAAGGACAGGGTCGAATGAGCAGTTCTTC,CASSLRTGSNEQFF
TRBV27,.,TRBD1,TRBJ2-7,TGTGCCACCCGGACAGGGTTCTACGAGCAGTACTTC,CATRTGFYEQYF
TRBV27,.,.,TRBJ2-1,TGTGCCAGCAGTTTATGGGTAGCCACGAATGAGCAGTTCTTC,CASSLWVATNEQFF
TRBV5-1,.,TRBD2,TRBJ2-5,TGCGCCAGCAGTTATCGACTAGCTCAAGAGACCCAGTACTTC,CASSYRLAQETQYF
TRBV28,.,.,TRBJ2-1,TGTGCCAGCAGTTTGGCGGGCCTCCCGAAAGGCAATGAGCAGTTCTTC,CASSLAGLPKGNEQFF
TRBV29-1,.,.,TRBJ2-7,TGCAGCGTTAAGGGGTTCTCCTACGAGCAGTACTTC,CSVKGFSYEQYF